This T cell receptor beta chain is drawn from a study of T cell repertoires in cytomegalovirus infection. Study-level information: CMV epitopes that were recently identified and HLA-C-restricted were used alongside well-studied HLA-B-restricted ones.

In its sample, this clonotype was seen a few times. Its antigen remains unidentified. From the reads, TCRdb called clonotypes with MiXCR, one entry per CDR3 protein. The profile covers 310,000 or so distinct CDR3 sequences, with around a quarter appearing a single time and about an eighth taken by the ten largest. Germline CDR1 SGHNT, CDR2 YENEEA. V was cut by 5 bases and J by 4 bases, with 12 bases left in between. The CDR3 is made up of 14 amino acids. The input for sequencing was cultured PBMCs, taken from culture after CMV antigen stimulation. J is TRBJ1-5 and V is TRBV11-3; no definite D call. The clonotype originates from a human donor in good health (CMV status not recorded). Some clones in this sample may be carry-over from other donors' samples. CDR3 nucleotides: TGTGCCAGCAGCGCCGGGTACGGGAATCAGCCCCAGCATTTT. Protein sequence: CASSAGYGNQPQHF.